This T cell receptor (beta chain) is from a study of CD8 T cells in ankylosing spondylitis. Overall study findings and caveats: A TCR beta motif made of several highly homologous variants seemed typical of ankylosing spondylitis blood.

This clonotype showed up many times. The target antigen is unknown. TCRdb called the 5' RACE reads again in MiXCR, with one record for every CDR3 protein. In the table there are 700,000 to 850,000 distinct CDR3 sequences, approximately 12% of which are singletons. Trimming pared 6 bases from V and 4 bases from J, leaving 7 bases between. CDR3 length: 13 residues. The V gene is TRBV12-3 or TRBV12-4, the J gene TRBJ2-6; D is undetermined. The TCR comes from a male donor with ankylosing spondylitis. The sequencing sample was made of blood, either unsorted or a sorted T cell fraction (not recorded which). CDR3 residues: CASRETGANVLTF. DNA of the CDR3: TGTGCCAGCAGAGAAACAGGGGCCAACGTCCTGACTTTC.